This T cell receptor (beta chain) was recovered during a study of cytomegalovirus exposure and HLA in healthy donors. A word on this clone: Antigen unknown.

The germline gives CDR1 SNHLY, CDR2 FYNNEI. V was trimmed by 8 bases and J by 2 bases, leaving 18 bases between them. The CDR3 consists of 15 residues. TCRdb keeps only in-frame clones here, not all; method: immunoSEQ multiplex PCR. The repertoire holds around 71,000 clones, with around 96% as singletons. Study outcomes and limitations: Specificity of three CMV-associated chains for CMV antigens was verified in vitro. There were over 150 TCR beta chains listed as cytomegalovirus-associated.

The clonotype was recovered from a man between 18 and 29 years old in good health and CMV-seropositive. The sequencing sample was made of PBMCs. The chain carries TRBV2 and TRBJ1-2, with D perhaps TRBD1 (6 bases). CDR3 loop: CASVEPSGTNYGYTF. Here the CDR3 DNA reads TGTGCCAGCGTGGAGCCCTCCGGGACAAACTATGGCTACACCTTC.